The rows below give T cell receptor beta chains drawn from one sample of a study of Ad26.COV2.S vaccination and SARS-CoV-2 variants. Generated by immunoSEQ multiplex PCR, the TCRdb table keeps only in-frame clones and is missing some. The sample has roughly 320,000 clones, around four fifths seen once. Sequenced here: peripheral blood, sampled in a trial of Ad26.COV2.S vaccine versus placebo. The receptors were gathered from a person aged 18-65 years who received the Ad26.COV2.S COVID-19 vaccine or a placebo. Both conserved end residues are part of each CDR3. Fields, in order: J gene, V gene, CDR3 protein.

>TRBJ2-5|TRBV5-1
CASSGTSGQETQYF
>TRBJ1-3|TRBV7-9
CAWAPGSGNTIYF
>TRBJ1-5|TRBV28
CASSRPDRGLRQPQHF
>TRBJ2-3|TRBV29-1
CSVATSGGRTDTQYF
>TRBJ1-1|TRBV6-2/TRBV6-3
CASSWTSPGERTEAFF
>TRBJ2-2|TRBV7-3
CASSPPPHDRVTGELFF
>TRBJ1-2|TRBV5-4
CASSLPGQGAHGYTF
>TRBJ2-7|TRBV3-1/TRBV3-2
CASSAPGTLGEQYF
>TRBJ1-1|TRBV18
CASSPRGQGSLSMNTEAFF
>TRBJ1-1|TRBV18
CASSPRQGADTEAFF
>TRBJ2-7|TRBV2
CASSRGAGASYEQYF
>TRBJ2-7|TRBV30
CAWKRGGEAYEQYF
>TRBJ1-4|TRBV6-5
CASRDAGQGREKLFF
>TRBJ2-7|TRBV7-8
CASSLGFRGDYEQYF
>TRBJ1-3|TRBV9
CASSAVGASRNTIYF
>TRBJ1-2|TRBV24-1
CATSGLHEYGYTF
>TRBJ1-1|TRBV5-6
CASSFPNTEAFF
>TRBJ2-7|TRBV4-1
CASSQGFGGRGYEQYF
>TRBJ1-1|TRBV18
CASSSGPKQGWYTEAFF
>TRBJ2-7|TRBV5-1
CASSPGSAYEQYF
>TRBJ2-7|TRBV28
CASSPGTGYYEQYF
>TRBJ1-1|TRBV6-6
CASRPDRATEAFF
>TRBJ2-5|TRBV7-3
CASSSSGGVETQYF
>TRBJ2-1|TRBV6-4
CASSELGTGSYNEQFF
>TRBJ1-2|TRBV20-1
CSASGGFAGGYGYTF
>TRBJ2-3|TRBV21-1
CASSKSGQLGTDTQYF
>TRBJ1-5|TRBV7-2
CASSLEIFQPQHF
>TRBJ2-3|TRBV4-2
CASSSPGLAGGHVDTQYF
>TRBJ2-7|TRBV7-6
CASSDRDRGPYEQYF